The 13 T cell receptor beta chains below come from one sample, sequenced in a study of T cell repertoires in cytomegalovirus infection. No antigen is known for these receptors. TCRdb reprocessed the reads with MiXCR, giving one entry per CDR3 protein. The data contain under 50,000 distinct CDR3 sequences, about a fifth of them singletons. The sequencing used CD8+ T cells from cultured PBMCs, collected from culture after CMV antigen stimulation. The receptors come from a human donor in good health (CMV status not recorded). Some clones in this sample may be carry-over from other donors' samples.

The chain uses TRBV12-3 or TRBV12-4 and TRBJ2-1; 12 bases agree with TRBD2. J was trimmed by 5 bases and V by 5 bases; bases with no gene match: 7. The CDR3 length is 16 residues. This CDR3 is CASSPTGLAGNNEQFF. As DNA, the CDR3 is TGTGCCAGCAGTCCGACTGGACTAGCGGGAAACAATGAGCAGTTCTTC.

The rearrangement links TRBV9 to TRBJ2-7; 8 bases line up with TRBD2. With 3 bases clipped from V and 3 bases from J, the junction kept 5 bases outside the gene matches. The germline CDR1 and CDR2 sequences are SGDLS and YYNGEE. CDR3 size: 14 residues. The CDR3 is CASSAGTSLYEQYF. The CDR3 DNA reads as TGTGCCAGCAGCGCCGGGACTAGTCTCTACGAGCAGTACTTC.

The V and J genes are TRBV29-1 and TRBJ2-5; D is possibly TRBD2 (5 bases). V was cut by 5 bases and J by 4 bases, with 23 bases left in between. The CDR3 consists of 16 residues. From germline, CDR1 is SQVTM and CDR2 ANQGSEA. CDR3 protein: CSVRATLWGARETQYF. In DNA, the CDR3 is TGCAGCGTTAGGGCAACCCTTTGGGGAGCCCGAGAGACCCAGTACTTC.

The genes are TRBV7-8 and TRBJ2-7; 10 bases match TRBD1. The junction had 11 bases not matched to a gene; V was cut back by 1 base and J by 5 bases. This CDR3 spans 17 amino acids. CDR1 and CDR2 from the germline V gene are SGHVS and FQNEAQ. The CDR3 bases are TGTGCCAGCAGCTTAGTAGGGACAGGGGCACCACTCCACGAGCAGTACTTC. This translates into CASSLVGTGAPLHEQYF.

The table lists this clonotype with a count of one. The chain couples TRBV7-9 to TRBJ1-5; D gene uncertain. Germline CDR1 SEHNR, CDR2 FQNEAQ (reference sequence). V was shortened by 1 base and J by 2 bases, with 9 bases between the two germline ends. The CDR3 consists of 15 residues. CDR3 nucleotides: TGTGCCAGCAGCTTAGAAGGGTCGGGCAATCAGCCCCAGCATTTT. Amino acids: CASSLEGSGNQPQHF.

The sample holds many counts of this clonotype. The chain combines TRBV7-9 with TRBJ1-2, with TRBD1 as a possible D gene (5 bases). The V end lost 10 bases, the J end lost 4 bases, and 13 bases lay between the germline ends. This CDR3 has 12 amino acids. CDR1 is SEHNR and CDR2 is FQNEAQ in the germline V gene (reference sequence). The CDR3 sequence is CATRPRGYGYTF. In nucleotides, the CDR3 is TGTGCCACTCGCCCTAGGGGCTATGGCTACACCTTC.

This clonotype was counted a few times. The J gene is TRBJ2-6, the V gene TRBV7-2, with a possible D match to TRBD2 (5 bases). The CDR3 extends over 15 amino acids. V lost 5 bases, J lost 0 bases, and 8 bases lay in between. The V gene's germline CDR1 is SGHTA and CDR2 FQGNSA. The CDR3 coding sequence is TGTGCCAGCAGCCCCGCGGGCTCTGGGGCCAACGTCCTGACTTTC. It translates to CASSPAGSGANVLTF.

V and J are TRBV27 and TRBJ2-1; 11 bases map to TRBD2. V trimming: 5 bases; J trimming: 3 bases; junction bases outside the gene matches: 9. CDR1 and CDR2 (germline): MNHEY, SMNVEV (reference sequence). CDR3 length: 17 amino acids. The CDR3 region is CASSPRLAGNDYNEQFF. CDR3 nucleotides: TGTGCCAGCAGTCCCCGACTAGCGGGAAATGACTACAATGAGCAGTTCTTC.

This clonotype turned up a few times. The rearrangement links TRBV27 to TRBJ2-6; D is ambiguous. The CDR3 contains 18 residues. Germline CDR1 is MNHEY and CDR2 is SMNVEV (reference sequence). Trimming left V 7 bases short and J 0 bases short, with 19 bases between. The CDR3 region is CASTSIYTEPSGANVLTF. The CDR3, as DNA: TGTGCCAGCACCTCTATTTACACAGAACCCTCTGGGGCCAACGTCCTGACTTTC.

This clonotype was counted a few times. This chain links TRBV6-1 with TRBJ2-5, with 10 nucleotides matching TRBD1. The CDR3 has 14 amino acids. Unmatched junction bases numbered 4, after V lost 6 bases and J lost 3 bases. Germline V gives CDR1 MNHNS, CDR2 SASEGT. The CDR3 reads CASSGQGGKETQYF. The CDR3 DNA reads TGTGCCAGCAGCGGACAGGGGGGAAAAGAGACCCAGTACTTC.

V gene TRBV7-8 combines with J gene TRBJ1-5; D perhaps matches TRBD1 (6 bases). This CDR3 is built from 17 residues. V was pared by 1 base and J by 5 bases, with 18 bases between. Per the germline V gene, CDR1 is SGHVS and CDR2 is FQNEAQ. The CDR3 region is CASSLVGAREGDQPQHF. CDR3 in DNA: TGTGCCAGCAGCTTAGTGGGGGCCAGGGAAGGCGATCAGCCCCAGCATTTT.

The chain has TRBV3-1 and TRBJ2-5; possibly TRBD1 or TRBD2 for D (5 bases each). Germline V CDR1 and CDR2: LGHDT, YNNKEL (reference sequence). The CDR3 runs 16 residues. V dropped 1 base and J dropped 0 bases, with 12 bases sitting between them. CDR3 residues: CASSQGVGTYQETQYF. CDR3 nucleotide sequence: TGTGCCAGCAGCCAAGGGGTCGGGACGTACCAAGAGACCCAGTACTTC.

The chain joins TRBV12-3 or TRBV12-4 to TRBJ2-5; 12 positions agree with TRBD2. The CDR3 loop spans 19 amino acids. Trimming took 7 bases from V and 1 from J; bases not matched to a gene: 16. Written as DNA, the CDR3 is TGTGCCAGCACCGGGCGGGGACTAGCGGGTCTGGGGTTCCAAGAGACCCAGTACTTC. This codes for CASTGRGLAGLGFQETQYF.